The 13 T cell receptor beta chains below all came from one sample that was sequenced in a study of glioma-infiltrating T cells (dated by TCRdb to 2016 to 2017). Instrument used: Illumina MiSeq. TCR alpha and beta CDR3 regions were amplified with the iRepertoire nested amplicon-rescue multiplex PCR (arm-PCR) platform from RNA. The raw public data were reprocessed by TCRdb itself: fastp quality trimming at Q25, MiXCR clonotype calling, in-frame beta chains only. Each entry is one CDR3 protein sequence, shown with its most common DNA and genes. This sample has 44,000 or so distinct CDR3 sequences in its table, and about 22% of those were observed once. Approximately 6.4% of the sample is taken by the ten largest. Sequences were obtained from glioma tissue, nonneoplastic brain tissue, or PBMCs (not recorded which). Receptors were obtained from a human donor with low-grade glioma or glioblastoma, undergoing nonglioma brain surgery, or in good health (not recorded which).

CDR3 coding DNA: TGTGCCAGCAGCCCGCAGGGAAGGCGACCCTACGAGCAGTACTTC. It is translated as CASSPQGRRPYEQYF. V gene TRBV12-3 or TRBV12-4 combines with J gene TRBJ2-7; the D gene is possibly TRBD1 (5 bases). The CDR3 spans 15 residues. The V end lost 6 bases, the J end lost 2 bases, and 17 bases lay between the germline ends.

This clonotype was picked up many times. The CDR3 here is CASSLDPGEETQYF. Written as DNA, the CDR3 is TGCGCCAGCAGCTTGGACCCCGGAGAAGAGACCCAGTACTTC. The rearrangement links TRBV5-1 to TRBJ2-5; no firm D call. Germline assignment: CDR1 SGHRS and CDR2 YFSETQ. The CDR3 spans 14 residues. V lost 0 bases and J 3 bases, leaving 9 bases between the germline ends.

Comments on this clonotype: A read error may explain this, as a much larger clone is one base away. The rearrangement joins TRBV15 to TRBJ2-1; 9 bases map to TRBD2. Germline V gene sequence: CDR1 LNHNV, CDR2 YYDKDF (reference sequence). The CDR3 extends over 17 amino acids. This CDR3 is CAASRDLGSGGYNEQFF. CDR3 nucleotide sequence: TGTGCCGCCAGCAGAGATCTGGGTAGCGGGGGCTACAATGAGCAGTTCTTC.

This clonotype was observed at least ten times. The DNA for the CDR3 is TGTGCCAGCAGCTTAATGAGGGACACTGAAGCTTTCTTT. Translating gives CASSLMRDTEAFF. V and J are TRBV7-3 and TRBJ1-1; D gene ambiguous. V was pared by 1 base and J by 3 bases, with 6 bases between. Germline CDR1 is SGHTA and CDR2 is FQGTGA. The CDR3 covers 13 residues.

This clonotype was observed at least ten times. The CDR3 here is CSAFTSGQSYEQYF. In DNA, the CDR3 is TGCAGTGCTTTTACTAGCGGCCAAAGCTACGAGCAGTACTTC. This sequence joins TRBV20-1 and TRBJ2-7; 8 nucleotides align to TRBD2. V shed 5 bases and J 3 bases; nucleotides not matched to a gene: 9. Germline V gene sequence: CDR1 DFQATT, CDR2 SNEGSKA (reference sequence). The CDR3 extends over 14 amino acids.

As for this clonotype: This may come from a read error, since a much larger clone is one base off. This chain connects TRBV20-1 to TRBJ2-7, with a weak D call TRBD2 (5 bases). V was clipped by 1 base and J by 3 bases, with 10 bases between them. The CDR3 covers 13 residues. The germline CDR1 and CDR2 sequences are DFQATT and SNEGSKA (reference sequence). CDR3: CSARAGSSYEQYF. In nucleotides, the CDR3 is TGCAGTGCTAGAGCTGGGAGCAGCTACGAGCAGTACTTC.

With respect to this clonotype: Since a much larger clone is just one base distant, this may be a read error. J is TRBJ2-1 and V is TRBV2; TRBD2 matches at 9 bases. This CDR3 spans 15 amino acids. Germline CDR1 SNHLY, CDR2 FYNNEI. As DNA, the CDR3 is TGTGCCAGCAGTGAGGGGACTAGCATATACAATGAGCAGCTCTTC. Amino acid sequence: CASSEGTSIYNEQLF.

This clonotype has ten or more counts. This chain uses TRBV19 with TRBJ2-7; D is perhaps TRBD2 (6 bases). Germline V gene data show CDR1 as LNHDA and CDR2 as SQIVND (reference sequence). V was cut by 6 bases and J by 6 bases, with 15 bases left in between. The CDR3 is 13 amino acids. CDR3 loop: CASSILLGGEQYF. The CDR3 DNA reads TGTGCCAGTAGCATTCTCCTCGGGGGCGAGCAGTACTTC.

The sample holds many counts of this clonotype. In DNA form, the CDR3 reads TGCGCCAGCAGTTTACAGGGTTTAGCACCCGACAATGAGCAGTTCTTC. As protein: CASSLQGLAPDNEQFF. The chain links TRBV10-2 to TRBJ2-1; D is perhaps TRBD1 (6 bases). From germline, CDR1 is WSHSY and CDR2 SAAADI. The CDR3 extends over 16 amino acids. Between the trimmed V and J ends, which lost 5 bases and 5 bases, there was a span of 19 bases.

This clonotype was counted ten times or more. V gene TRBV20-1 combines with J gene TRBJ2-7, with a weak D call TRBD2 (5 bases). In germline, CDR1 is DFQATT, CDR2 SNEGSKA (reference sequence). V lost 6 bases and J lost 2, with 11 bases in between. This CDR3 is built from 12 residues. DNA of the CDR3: TGCAGTGCCCCCTCACTAGCCTACGAGCAGTACTTC. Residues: CSAPSLAYEQYF.

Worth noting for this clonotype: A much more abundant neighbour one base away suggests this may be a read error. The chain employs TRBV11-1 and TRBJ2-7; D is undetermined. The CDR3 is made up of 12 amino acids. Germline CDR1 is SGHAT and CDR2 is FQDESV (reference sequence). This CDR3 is CATRPRTYEKYF. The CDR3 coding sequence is TGTGCCACACGGCCACGGACCTACGAGAAGTACTTC.

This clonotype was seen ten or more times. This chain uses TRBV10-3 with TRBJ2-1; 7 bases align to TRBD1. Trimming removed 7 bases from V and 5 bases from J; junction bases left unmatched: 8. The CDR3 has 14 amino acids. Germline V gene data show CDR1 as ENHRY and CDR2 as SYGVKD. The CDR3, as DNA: TGTGCCATCAACCAGGGACAGTTTAACAATGAGCAGTTCTTC. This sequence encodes CAINQGQFNNEQFF.

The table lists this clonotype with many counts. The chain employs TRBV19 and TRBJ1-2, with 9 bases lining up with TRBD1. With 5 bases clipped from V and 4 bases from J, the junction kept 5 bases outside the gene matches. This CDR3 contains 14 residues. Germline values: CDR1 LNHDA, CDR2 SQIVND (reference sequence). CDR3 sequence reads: CASSSGQGIYGYTF. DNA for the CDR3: TGTGCCAGTAGTTCCGGACAGGGGATCTATGGCTACACCTTC.